The 14 T cell receptor beta chains reported below all come from one sample, sequenced in a study of T cell responses to AZD1222 COVID-19 vaccine. The data were produced by immunoSEQ multiplex PCR, yet TCRdb's version contains in-frame clones alone and is incomplete. Seen here are about 27,000 clones, about nine tenths observed once, and the top ten hold roughly 8.4%. The source was peripheral blood, collected 28 days after the second AZD1222 dose. All receptors derive from an adult who received the AZD1222 COVID-19 vaccine.

The rearrangement joins TRBV6-5 to TRBJ1-5; no reliable D call. Germline CDR1 and CDR2: MNHEY and SVGAGI. The CDR3 is 15 residues long. The V gene lost 6 bases and the J gene lost 1 base, with 13 bases spanning the gap. In DNA form, the CDR3 reads TGTGCCAGCAGCCAGCATCGGGGAAGCAATCAGCCCCAGCATTTT. Its translation is CASSQHRGSNQPQHF.

This CDR3 reads CASSWGQGRETQYF. CDR3 nucleotide sequence: TGTGCCAGCAGCTGGGGGCAGGGGCGAGAGACCCAGTACTTC. The genes are TRBV5-8 and TRBJ2-5; possible D gene TRBD1, 6 bases. The CDR3 has 14 residues. Germline-derived CDR1 and CDR2 are SGHTS and YDEGEE. V lost 3 bases to trimming and J lost 4 bases, with 13 bases between them.

V and J are TRBV5-4 and TRBJ2-1, with TRBD2 matching 9 bases. The CDR3 is made up of 14 amino acids. The V gene end was trimmed by 2 bases and the J gene end by 6 bases; junction bases not matched to a gene: 3. Germline CDR1 reads SGHNT; CDR2 reads YYREEE (reference sequence). This CDR3 reads CASSFTLAGNEQFF. CDR3 nucleotide sequence: TGTGCCAGCAGCTTTACACTAGCGGGCAATGAGCAGTTCTTC.

This chain uses TRBV28 with TRBJ1-1; 10 bases line up with TRBD1. This CDR3 has 15 amino acids. Trimming removed 5 bases from V and 4 bases from J; junction bases left unmatched: 7. Per the germline V gene, CDR1 is MDHEN and CDR2 is SYDVKM. The CDR3 DNA reads as TGTGCCAGCAGTCCGACAGGGGGCCCCTTCACTGAAGCTTTCTTT. Translation: CASSPTGGPFTEAFF.

The V gene is TRBV3-1 (or the pseudogene TRBV3-2), the J gene TRBJ2-7; 10 bases match TRBD2. Trimming took 4 bases from V and 9 from J; bases not matched to a gene: 9. The CDR3 spans 14 residues. Germline lookup yields CDR1 LGHDT and CDR2 YNNKEL (reference sequence). CDR3 nucleotides: TGTGCCAGCAGCCCAGGGCTAGCGGGAGCGGTGCAGTACTTC. This codes for CASSPGLAGAVQYF.

The chain joins TRBV6-5 to TRBJ1-1; possible D gene TRBD1, 6 bases. The CDR3 consists of 15 residues. V was trimmed by 4 bases and J by 1 base, leaving 13 bases between them. Germline V lookup: CDR1 MNHEY, CDR2 SVGAGI. The CDR3 DNA follows: TGTGCCAGCAGTTTAAACAGGGACTCGAACACTGAAGCTTTCTTT. Protein sequence: CASSLNRDSNTEAFF.

This clone was observed once. Its ends do not fully match the called genes, so a read error is possible. The chain combines TRBV11-1 with TRBJ1-1; D is uncertain. This CDR3 has 12 residues. The germline V gene encodes CDR1 SGHAT and CDR2 FQDESV (reference sequence). This CDR3 reads CASTLLKAEAFF. The CDR3 coding sequence is TGTGCCAGCACCTTACTTAAGGCTGAAGCTTTCTTT.

The rearrangement joins TRBV18 to TRBJ2-7; 9 bases line up with TRBD1. The V gene's germline CDR1 is KGHSH and CDR2 LQKENI. This CDR3 contains 15 residues. V was clipped by 6 bases and J by 0 bases; unmatched bases: 6. The CDR3 nucleotides are TGTGCCAGCTCCTACGTGGGACAGGGCTCCTACGAGCAGTACTTC. It encodes CASSYVGQGSYEQYF.

The chain combines TRBV5-8 with TRBJ2-1; 9 nucleotides agree with TRBD2. CDR1 SGHTS and CDR2 YDEGEE come from the germline V gene. The CDR3 consists of 16 residues. The junction had 9 bases not matched to a gene; V was cut back by 3 bases and J by 5 bases. The CDR3 DNA sequence: TGTGCCAGCAGCTGGCCGACTAGCGGAGCCGACAATGAGCAGTTCTTC. Protein: CASSWPTSGADNEQFF.

This chain links TRBV6-5 with TRBJ1-3, with 9 bases matching TRBD1. Germline values: CDR1 MNHEY, CDR2 SVGAGI. This CDR3 region has 15 residues. V lost 6 bases, J lost 0 bases, and 3 bases stayed unmatched. CDR3 protein: CASSRQGDSGNTIYF. The CDR3 bases are TGTGCCAGCAGCCGACAGGGGGACTCTGGAAACACCATATATTTT.

This rearrangement joins TRBV5-5 to TRBJ2-7, with 9 nucleotides matching TRBD2. Looked up from germline, CDR1 is SGHKS and CDR2 is YYEKEE (reference sequence). This CDR3 is built from 15 residues. The trim removed 0 bases at V and 2 bases at J, leaving 3 bases unmatched. The CDR3 bases are TGTGCCAGCAGCTTGGGACCTAGCGGGACCTACGAGCAGTACTTC. Encoded protein: CASSLGPSGTYEQYF.

The V gene is TRBV7-2, the J gene TRBJ1-2; D is undetermined. In germline, CDR1 is SGHTA, CDR2 FQGNSA. The CDR3 extends over 13 amino acids. The V end lost 5 bases, the J end lost 5 bases, and 12 bases lay between the germline ends. The CDR3 DNA reads TGTGCCAGCAGCCGGTGGACGGGATATGGCTACACCTTC. The encoded protein is CASSRWTGYGYTF.

This chain uses TRBV28 with TRBJ1-1; D is unclear. Germline CDR1 is MDHEN and CDR2 is SYDVKM. The V end lost 5 bases, the J end lost 3 bases, and 13 bases lay between the germline ends. The CDR3 contains 14 residues. CDR3 sequence (DNA): TGTGCCAGCAGTACCGGCGCTGCGGACACTGAAGCTTTCTTT. Translating it yields CASSTGAADTEAFF.

Only one count was recorded for this clone. This chain links TRBV10-3 with TRBJ2-2, with D perhaps matching TRBD2 (5 bases). The germline V gene encodes CDR1 ENHRY and CDR2 SYGVKD. The CDR3 sequence is 17 residues long. V lost 9 bases to trimming and J lost 4 bases, with 24 bases between them. The CDR3 nucleotides are TGTGCCATAGCTGCTCCTAGAGGGCCCTCGGGCACCGGGGAGCTGTTTTTT. As protein: CAIAAPRGPSGTGELFF.